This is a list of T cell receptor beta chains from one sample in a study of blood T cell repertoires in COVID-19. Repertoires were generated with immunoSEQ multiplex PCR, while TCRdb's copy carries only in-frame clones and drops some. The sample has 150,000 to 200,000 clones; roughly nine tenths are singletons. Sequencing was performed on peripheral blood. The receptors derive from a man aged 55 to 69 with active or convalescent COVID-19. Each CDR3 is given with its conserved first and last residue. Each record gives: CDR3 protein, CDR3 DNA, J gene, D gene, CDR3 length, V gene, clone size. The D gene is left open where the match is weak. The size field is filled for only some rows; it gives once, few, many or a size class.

CDR3 protein: CASRLAGGATFSYEQYF; CDR3 DNA: TGTGCCAGCAGACTAGCGGGAGGGGCCACGTTCTCCTACGAGCAGTACTTC; J gene: TRBJ2-7; D gene: TRBD2; CDR3 length: 17; V gene: TRBV2; clone size: NA
CDR3 protein: CAISQGDSGANVLTF; CDR3 DNA: TGTGCCATATCACAGGGCGACTCTGGGGCCAACGTCCTGACTTTC; J gene: TRBJ2-6; D gene: NA; CDR3 length: 15; V gene: TRBV10-3; clone size: NA
CDR3 protein: CAISESRGGNGYTF; CDR3 DNA: TGTGCCATCAGTGAGTCTCGGGGGGGCAATGGCTACACCTTC; J gene: TRBJ1-2; D gene: NA; CDR3 length: 14; V gene: TRBV10-3; clone size: NA
CDR3 protein: CASSEPSDWSSYNEQFF; CDR3 DNA: TGCGCCAGCAGTGAGCCCTCGGACTGGAGCTCCTACAATGAGCAGTTCTTC; J gene: TRBJ2-1; D gene: NA; CDR3 length: 17; V gene: TRBV10-2; clone size: NA
CDR3 protein: CASHSPAGGMRADTQYF; CDR3 DNA: TGTGCCAGCCATTCCCCAGCGGGGGGGATGAGAGCAGATACGCAGTATTTT; J gene: TRBJ2-3; D gene: TRBD2; CDR3 length: 17; V gene: TRBV18; clone size: NA
CDR3 protein: CASSQAGQGLAEAFF; CDR3 DNA: TGCGCCAGCAGCCAAGCAGGACAGGGTTTGGCTGAAGCTTTCTTT; J gene: TRBJ1-1; D gene: TRBD1; CDR3 length: 15; V gene: TRBV4-1; clone size: NA
CDR3 protein: CASSPQGGNSPLHF; CDR3 DNA: TGCGCCAGCAGTCCACAGGGGGGCAATTCACCCCTCCACTTT; J gene: TRBJ1-6; D gene: TRBD1; CDR3 length: 14; V gene: TRBV5-1; clone size: few
CDR3 protein: CASSYAGQGTYEQYF; CDR3 DNA: TGTGCCAGCAGTTACGCGGGACAGGGTACCTACGAGCAGTACTTC; J gene: TRBJ2-7; D gene: TRBD1; CDR3 length: 15; V gene: TRBV6-2/TRBV6-3; clone size: NA
CDR3 protein: CASSSPRQGSVYEQYF; CDR3 DNA: TGTGCCAGCAGTTCCCCCCGCCAGGGGAGCGTATACGAGCAGTACTTC; J gene: TRBJ2-7; D gene: NA; CDR3 length: 16; V gene: TRBV27; clone size: NA
CDR3 protein: CASSLGLAVGNTIYF; CDR3 DNA: TGTGCCAGCAGCTTGGGGCTGGCGGTTGGAAACACCATATATTTT; J gene: TRBJ1-3; D gene: NA; CDR3 length: 15; V gene: TRBV5-8; clone size: NA
CDR3 protein: CASSGAGGWDTQYF; CDR3 DNA: TGCGCCAGCAGTGGCGCAGGAGGTTGGGATACGCAGTATTTT; J gene: TRBJ2-3; D gene: NA; CDR3 length: 14; V gene: TRBV10-1; clone size: NA
CDR3 protein: CASSLYSGSGGELFF; CDR3 DNA: TGTGCCAGCAGCCTCTATAGCGGGAGCGGCGGGGAGCTGTTTTTT; J gene: TRBJ2-2; D gene: TRBD2; CDR3 length: 15; V gene: TRBV11-2; clone size: NA
CDR3 protein: CASSPIAGQGGYEQFF; CDR3 DNA: TGTGCCAGCAGCCCCATCGCGGGACAGGGGGGATATGAGCAGTTCTTC; J gene: TRBJ2-1; D gene: TRBD1; CDR3 length: 16; V gene: TRBV5-5; clone size: NA
CDR3 protein: CASSSSPGDEQYF; CDR3 DNA: TGTGCCAGCAGCTCTAGCCCAGGGGACGAGCAGTACTTC; J gene: TRBJ2-7; D gene: NA; CDR3 length: 13; V gene: TRBV5-5; clone size: NA
CDR3 protein: CASSPRTVSSYEQYF; CDR3 DNA: TGCGCCAGCAGCCCCCGGACAGTTAGCTCCTACGAGCAGTACTTC; J gene: TRBJ2-7; D gene: NA; CDR3 length: 15; V gene: TRBV5-1; clone size: NA
CDR3 protein: CASSLAPYSYEQYF; CDR3 DNA: TGCGCCAGCAGCTTGGCCCCGTATTCCTACGAGCAGTACTTC; J gene: TRBJ2-7; D gene: NA; CDR3 length: 14; V gene: TRBV5-1; clone size: NA
CDR3 protein: CASSRDRGRIGELFF; CDR3 DNA: TGCGCCAGCAGCCGCGACAGGGGGAGAATCGGGGAGCTGTTTTTT; J gene: TRBJ2-2; D gene: TRBD1; CDR3 length: 15; V gene: TRBV5-1; clone size: NA
CDR3 protein: CASSLGQGAAPVPQHF; CDR3 DNA: TGTGCCAGCAGCTTAGGGCAGGGGGCCGCCCCCGTACCCCAGCATTTT; J gene: TRBJ1-5; D gene: TRBD1; CDR3 length: 16; V gene: TRBV7-8; clone size: NA
CDR3 protein: CAISERQGNQETQYF; CDR3 DNA: TGTGCCATCAGTGAAAGGCAGGGGAATCAAGAGACCCAGTACTTC; J gene: TRBJ2-5; D gene: NA; CDR3 length: 15; V gene: TRBV10-3; clone size: NA
CDR3 protein: CASSLDRANTEAFF; CDR3 DNA: TGTGCCAGCAGTCTTGACAGGGCGAACACTGAAGCTTTCTTT; J gene: TRBJ1-1; D gene: NA; CDR3 length: 14; V gene: TRBV12-1; clone size: NA
CDR3 protein: CASSYSRDLNEQFF; CDR3 DNA: TGTGCCAGCAGTTACTCCAGGGATCTCAATGAGCAGTTCTTC; J gene: TRBJ2-1; D gene: NA; CDR3 length: 14; V gene: TRBV6-5; clone size: once
CDR3 protein: CASSGRSGTGRKYSNQPQHF; CDR3 DNA: TGTGCCAGCAGTGGTAGGTCCGGGACAGGGAGAAAGTATAGCAATCAGCCCCAGCATTTT; J gene: TRBJ1-5; D gene: TRBD1; CDR3 length: 20; V gene: TRBV6-1; clone size: NA
CDR3 protein: CASSLLGGRGNEQFF; CDR3 DNA: TGCGCCAGCAGCTTGTTGGGCGGGAGAGGGAATGAGCAGTTCTTC; J gene: TRBJ2-1; D gene: TRBD2; CDR3 length: 15; V gene: TRBV5-1; clone size: NA
CDR3 protein: CATSDSTRGLVNEQFF; CDR3 DNA: TGTGCCACCAGTGATTCGACAAGGGGACTAGTCAATGAGCAGTTCTTC; J gene: TRBJ2-1; D gene: TRBD2; CDR3 length: 16; V gene: TRBV24-1; clone size: NA
CDR3 protein: CASSLASSGNTIYF; CDR3 DNA: TGTGCCAGCAGCTTAGCCAGTTCCGGAAACACCATATATTTT; J gene: TRBJ1-3; D gene: NA; CDR3 length: 14; V gene: TRBV11-2; clone size: NA
CDR3 protein: CAYAGQGRSPLHF; CDR3 DNA: TGTGCCTACGCGGGACAGGGCCGGTCACCCCTCCACTTT; J gene: TRBJ1-6; D gene: TRBD1; CDR3 length: 13; V gene: TRBV30; clone size: NA
CDR3 protein: CASSREISDTQYF; CDR3 DNA: TGTGCCAGCAGCCGGGAGATCTCAGATACGCAGTATTTT; J gene: TRBJ2-3; D gene: NA; CDR3 length: 13; V gene: TRBV7-7; clone size: NA
CDR3 protein: CASGYRARNYGYTF; CDR3 DNA: TGTGCCAGCGGCTACAGGGCCCGAAACTATGGCTACACCTTC; J gene: TRBJ1-2; D gene: NA; CDR3 length: 14; V gene: TRBV27; clone size: NA
CDR3 protein: CASRNIGGPGTQYF; CDR3 DNA: TGTGCCAGCAGAAACATCGGGGGGCCGGGTACGCAGTATTTT; J gene: TRBJ2-3; D gene: NA; CDR3 length: 14; V gene: TRBV6-5; clone size: NA
CDR3 protein: CASSPLMTGSYGYTF; CDR3 DNA: TGTGCCAGCTCACCACTGATGACAGGCTCCTATGGCTACACCTTC; J gene: TRBJ1-2; D gene: NA; CDR3 length: 15; V gene: TRBV18; clone size: NA
CDR3 protein: CAISDREAAEAFF; CDR3 DNA: TGTGCCATCAGTGACAGGGAGGCTGCGGAAGCTTTCTTT; J gene: TRBJ1-1; D gene: NA; CDR3 length: 13; V gene: TRBV10-3; clone size: NA
CDR3 protein: CASSDTSVGSYEQYF; CDR3 DNA: TGCGCCAGCAGCGACACTAGCGTAGGCTCCTACGAGCAGTACTTC; J gene: TRBJ2-7; D gene: TRBD2; CDR3 length: 15; V gene: TRBV10-2; clone size: NA